These 25 T cell receptor beta chains were all obtained from the same sample, sequenced in a study of T cell repertoires in ileal Crohn's disease. The protocol was immunoSEQ multiplex PCR, while the TCRdb copy is restricted to in-frame clones and leaves out a portion. The sample contains over 9,500 clones, 76% of which appear only once. Sequenced material: ileal tissue. The receptor set was obtained from an adult with Crohn's disease.

The chain has TRBV18 and TRBJ1-1; possible D gene TRBD1, 5 bases. This CDR3 comprises 15 residues. Per germline, CDR1 KGHSH and CDR2 LQKENI. Deletions cut 4 bases from V and 3 bases from J, with 15 bases between. CDR3 nucleotides: TGTGCCAGCTCACTTTGGGGCAGGGTCGACACTGAAGCTTTCTTT. Its protein is CASSLWGRVDTEAFF.

In its sample, this clone was seen a few times. CDR3 region: CASSLAGGGVDTQYF. The CDR3, as DNA: TGTGCCAGCAGCTTAGCCGGGGGGGGTGTCGATACGCAGTATTTT. This sequence joins TRBV7-2 and TRBJ2-3, with 8 bases matching TRBD2. After removal of 0 bases from V and 6 bases from J, the junction contained 5 bases not matched to a gene. Germline V gene lookup returns CDR1 SGHTA and CDR2 FQGNSA. The length of the CDR3 is 15 residues.

By proportion, this clone is medium-sized (0.01 to 0.1%). This rearrangement joins TRBV4-3 to TRBJ1-1, with 8 nucleotides matching TRBD1. Germline V gene data show CDR1 as LGHNA and CDR2 as YSLEER. This CDR3 has 14 amino acids. The trim removed 6 bases at V and 8 bases at J, leaving 11 bases unmatched. The DNA for the CDR3 is TGCGCCAGCAGGTGGGACAGGACCGGAGGGGAAGCTTTCTTT. This translates into CASRWDRTGGEAFF.

This chain uses TRBV6-1 with TRBJ1-1, with D possibly matching TRBD1 (6 bases). The CDR3 is 14 amino acids. Germline V CDR1 and CDR2: MNHNS, SASEGT. The V and J ends lost 4 bases and 0 bases respectively, with 9 bases between them. The CDR3, as DNA: TGTGCCAGCAGTGTGTGGGACATGAACACTGAAGCTTTCTTT. As protein: CASSVWDMNTEAFF.

The rearrangement uses TRBV28 and TRBJ1-4; D gene unclear. This CDR3 spans 13 amino acids. CDR1 and CDR2 from the germline V gene are MDHEN and SYDVKM. With 2 bases removed from V and 10 bases from J, the gap between germline ends came to 11 bases. CDR3 nucleotides: TGTGCCAGCAGTTTAGCGGCGTACGGAAAACTGTTTTTT. It specifies CASSLAAYGKLFF.

V is TRBV9 and J is TRBJ2-1; 8 bases agree with TRBD2. CDR3 length: 14 amino acids. Germline V gene sequence: CDR1 SGDLS, CDR2 YYNGEE. V dropped 6 bases and J dropped 4; count of bases not matched to a gene: 6. This CDR3 is CASIYSGTYNEQFF. The CDR3, as DNA: TGTGCCAGCATTTATAGCGGGACGTACAATGAGCAGTTCTTC.

The chain couples TRBV7-3 to TRBJ2-3; 13 bases map to TRBD2. V lost 4 bases to trimming and J lost 0 bases; unmatched junction nucleotides: 4. The CDR3 contains 17 residues. From germline, CDR1 is SGHTA and CDR2 FQGTGA. The CDR3 spells CASSSGLAGASTDTQYF. The CDR3 region has the DNA TGTGCCAGCAGCTCCGGACTAGCGGGGGCCAGCACAGATACGCAGTATTTT. The complete variable domain, with remaining parts taken from reference TRBV7-3 and TRBJ2-3, reads GAGVSQTPSNKVTEKGKYVELRCDPISGHTALYWYRQSLGQGPEFLIYFQGTGAADDSGLPNDRFFAVRPEGSVSTLKIQRTERGDSAVYLCASSSGLAGASTDTQYFGPGTRLTVL.

In its sample, this clone was seen once. V gene TRBV30 combines with J gene TRBJ1-1, with D perhaps TRBD1 (6 bases). V lost 2 bases and J lost 0, with 13 bases in between. From germline, CDR1 is GTSNPN and CDR2 SVGIG (reference sequence). The CDR3 covers 15 residues. CDR3 residues: CAWSSWGGMNTEAFF. CDR3 DNA: TGTGCCTGGAGTTCCTGGGGGGGCATGAACACTGAAGCTTTCTTT.

This clone has a single count. The chain couples TRBV27 to TRBJ2-3; D is ambiguous. Germline V gene lookup returns CDR1 MNHEY and CDR2 SMNVEV (reference sequence). Trimming pared 3 bases from V and 6 bases from J, leaving 13 bases between. CDR3 length: 14 residues. The CDR3 region is CASSFLPGYDTQYF. CDR3 in DNA: TGTGCCAGCAGTTTCCTCCCCGGGTATGATACGCAGTATTTT.

This clone is a singleton in its sample. A read error may account for a junction end that differs from germline. The chain has TRBV7-7 and TRBJ2-7, with 12 bases identical to TRBD2. The CDR3 loop spans 15 amino acids. Germline V gene data show CDR1 as SSHAT and CDR2 as FNYEAQ (reference sequence). CDR3 amino acids: CASSQGLAGPYEQYF. The DNA for the CDR3 is TGTGCTAGCAGTCAAGGACTAGCGGGACCCTACGAGCAGTACTTC.

This chain links TRBV6-1 with TRBJ2-5, with 9 bases lining up with TRBD1. The CDR3 runs to 15 residues. J lost 5 bases, V lost 7 bases, and 11 bases had no gene match. Germline CDR1 and CDR2: MNHNS and SASEGT. CDR3 nucleotides: TGTGCCAGCACTGGACAGGGGCGGGTATGGGAGACCCAGTACTTC. This sequence encodes CASTGQGRVWETQYF.

The genes are TRBV5-1 and TRBJ2-5, with 12 bases matching TRBD2. The CDR3 runs 15 residues. Germline values: CDR1 SGHRS, CDR2 YFSETQ. With 4 bases clipped from V and 4 bases from J, the junction kept 5 bases outside the gene matches. This CDR3 is CASSQSSGGAETQYF. The CDR3 region has the DNA TGCGCCAGCAGCCAATCTAGCGGGGGGGCAGAGACCCAGTACTTC.

V is TRBV19 and J is TRBJ2-5, with 11 bases lining up with TRBD2. Looked up from germline, CDR1 is LNHDA and CDR2 is SQIVND (reference sequence). The CDR3 length is 14 residues. V was clipped by 9 bases and J by 3 bases; unmatched bases: 6. The CDR3 region is CARTSGGAKETQYF. DNA for the CDR3: TGTGCCAGAACTAGCGGGGGCGCTAAAGAGACCCAGTACTTC.

This clone is labeled medium-sized. This chain uses TRBV7-6 with TRBJ2-7; perhaps TRBD1 as D (6 bases). The CDR3 length is 15 residues. Trimming shortened V by 1 base and J by 3 bases, and 13 bases separated the two germline ends. Germline loops: CDR1 SGHVS, CDR2 FNYEAQ. The CDR3 bases are TGTGCCAGCAGCTTAGAAGGGACATGGGGCTACGAGCAGTACTTC. The encoded protein is CASSLEGTWGYEQYF.

Of note for this clone: The identical CDR3 is also encoded by other nucleotide sequences in the sample. The chain combines TRBV27 with TRBJ1-5, with 8 bases identical to TRBD1. This CDR3 is 14 amino acids long. Germline assignment: CDR1 MNHEY and CDR2 SMNVEV (reference sequence). V lost 5 bases, J lost 4 bases, and 4 bases stayed unmatched. DNA of the CDR3: TGTGCCAGCAGTCTAGACAGGGGTAATCAGCCCCAGCATTTT. Amino acid sequence: CASSLDRGNQPQHF.

The chain couples TRBV29-1 to TRBJ1-4, with TRBD1 identical over 8 bases. Per the germline V gene, CDR1 is SQVTM and CDR2 is ANQGSEA. Trimming at V came to 6 bases and at J to 5 bases, leaving 5 bases not matched to a gene. The CDR3 totals 13 residues. The CDR3 DNA follows: TGCAGCGTAGGTGGGACAGGCAATGAAAAACTGTTTTTT. Its protein is CSVGGTGNEKLFF.

This chain uses TRBV13 with TRBJ1-2; TRBD1 might be the D (5 bases). This CDR3 is 12 amino acids long. V was clipped by 5 bases and J by 7 bases, with 11 bases between them. Germline CDR1 is PRHDT and CDR2 is FYEKMQ (reference sequence). CDR3 sequence: CASSHSGGGYTF. The CDR3 bases are TGTGCCAGCAGCCACTCGGGGGGTGGCTACACCTTC.

This sequence joins TRBV6-1 and TRBJ2-1, with 12 positions matching TRBD2. The J segment lost 8 bases and the V segment lost 6 bases, leaving 8 bases of the junction unmatched. CDR1 is MNHNS and CDR2 is SASEGT in the germline V gene. This CDR3 comprises 15 residues. DNA for the CDR3: TGTGCCAGCAGGGCCCTAGCGGGAGGGCCCGATGAGCAGTTCTTC. It encodes CASRALAGGPDEQFF.

The V gene is TRBV4-1, the J gene TRBJ2-1; 8 positions match TRBD2. The CDR3 has 15 amino acids. Germline trimming cut 1 base from V and 3 bases from J; bases unmatched to any gene: 2. CDR1 is MGHRA and CDR2 is YSYEKL in the germline V gene. The DNA of the CDR3 is TGCGCCAGCAGCCAAGGAGCGGGAGTCTACAATGAGCAGTTCTTC. The encoded protein is CASSQGAGVYNEQFF.

The rearrangement links TRBV5-1 to TRBJ1-3, with D perhaps TRBD1 (6 bases). CDR1 is SGHRS, CDR2 YFSETQ, per germline. Trimming took off 0 bases at V and 0 bases at J, with 19 bases between the two ends. This CDR3 is built from 19 residues. CDR3 DNA sequence: TGCGCCAGCAGCTTGGATCGTCCTTTAGGGGGATCCTCTGGAAACACCATATATTTT. The encoded protein is CASSLDRPLGGSSGNTIYF.

The J gene is TRBJ1-6, the V gene TRBV25-1; D is uncertain. V was pared by 2 bases and J by 0 bases, with 11 bases between. Germline CDR1 is MGHDK and CDR2 is SYGVNS. CDR3 size: 17 residues. This CDR3 is CASSEAAGGSYNSPLHF. The DNA of the CDR3 is TGTGCCAGCAGTGAAGCGGCGGGAGGCTCCTATAATTCACCCCTCCACTTT.

The chain links TRBV7-2 to TRBJ2-1; possible D gene TRBD1, 6 bases. Germline assignment: CDR1 SGHTA and CDR2 FQGNSA. The CDR3 is 14 amino acids. Trimming removed 8 bases from V and 7 bases from J, with 18 bases in between. The chain's CDR3 is CASGRRDMGNEQFF. The CDR3 DNA reads as TGTGCCAGCGGACGCCGGGACATGGGAAATGAGCAGTTCTTC.

The CDR3 DNA sequence: TGCGCCAGCAGCTTCACAGGGTTCGGGACTGAAGCTTTCTTT. Protein: CASSFTGFGTEAFF. The chain has TRBV5-1 and TRBJ1-1; the D gene is possibly TRBD1 (6 bases). The length of the CDR3 is 14 residues. The germline V gene encodes CDR1 SGHRS and CDR2 YFSETQ. V was shortened by 2 bases and J by 5 bases, with 13 bases between the two germline ends.

The chain employs TRBV6-5 and TRBJ1-2; D gene ambiguous. Looked up from germline, CDR1 is MNHEY and CDR2 is SVGAGI. With 0 bases removed from V and 8 bases from J, the gap between germline ends came to 13 bases. CDR3 length: 14 residues. CDR3 in DNA: TGTGCCAGCAGTTACTCTAAGGGAACGGGAGGCTACACCTTC. It codes for CASSYSKGTGGYTF.

This sequence joins TRBV2 and TRBJ2-2, with 7 bases that match TRBD1. The CDR3 is 15 amino acids. V lost 8 bases and J lost 9; bases outside the gene matches: 15. CDR1 and CDR2 (germline): SNHLY, FYNNEI. The CDR3 region has the DNA TGTGCCAGCGAAGTGGACAGGCTCCCAAAAAGGGAGCTGTTTTTT. This translates into CASEVDRLPKRELFF.